This T cell receptor (beta chain) derives from a study of cytomegalovirus exposure and HLA in healthy donors. Trimming took off 2 bases at V and 3 bases at J, with 21 bases between the two ends. The CDR3 sequence is 18 residues long. The germline V gene encodes CDR1 SGHRS and CDR2 YFSETQ. Study findings and constraints: With later analysis, a missense DCLRE1C variant became linked to TCR beta V- and J-gene trimming. Analyzed later, association rates of TCRs varied across HLA loci, with DRB1 most and HLA-C fewest. Roughly uniform depth of sequencing across donors was assumed in presence/absence analyses. The study put 150 to 200 TCR beta chains on its list as cytomegalovirus-associated.

PCR used 60 Vbeta primers and 13 Jbeta primers. Clones were read by immunoSEQ multiplex PCR, and TCRdb kept only the in-frame ones, dropping some. The sample has around 200,000 clones, 74% seen once; the top ten hold approximately 3.1%. Comment on this clone: Its antigen is currently unknown.

The sample taken for sequencing was PBMCs. This sequence was found in a woman aged 25-40 years in good health and CMV-seropositive. The V gene is TRBV5-1, the J gene TRBJ2-1; D perhaps matches TRBD2 (5 bases). CDR3 coding DNA: TGCGCCAGCAGCTTCTCGTCGGCCCTGGCGGGTGACTACAATGAGCAGTTCTTC. This gives the protein CASSFSSALAGDYNEQFF.